These 27 T cell receptor beta chains share one sample of origin, sequenced in a study of a mutant IDH1 vaccine in newly diagnosed glioma. Profiled with immunoSEQ multiplex PCR; TCRdb holds only in-frame clones, not every one. The data show around 54,000 clones, with 86% seen just once and over 1.5% held by the top ten. No antigens are known for them. Indicated time point: week 35, safety follow-up. With topical imiquimod, each dose of the vaccine consisted of 300 ug of mutant IDH1 20-mer peptide. Specimen: PBMCs, collected from a glioma patient whose treatment included an IDH1 peptide vaccine. These receptors were taken from a man in his forties with glioma.

This clone was observed a handful of times. The rearrangement links TRBV7-7 to TRBJ2-5, with a weak D call TRBD1 (5 bases). This CDR3 region has 15 residues. Trimming removed 5 bases from V and 1 base from J, with 14 bases in between. The germline gives CDR1 SSHAT, CDR2 FNYEAQ (reference sequence). As DNA, the CDR3 is TGTGCCAGCAGCAAAACCCCAGGGCCCCAAGAGACCCAGTACTTC. Translation gives CASSKTPGPQETQYF.

As for this clone: Germline and junction disagree at one end, which may indicate a read error. The CDR3 DNA reads TGTGCTAGCAGCTCGACTAGCGGGAGTAATGATGAGCAGTTCTTC. The encoded protein is CASSSTSGSNDEQFF. The chain couples TRBV7-7 to TRBJ2-1; 12 bases are shared with TRBD2. CDR3 length: 15 amino acids. The germline V gene encodes CDR1 SSHAT and CDR2 FNYEAQ (reference sequence).

The V gene is TRBV7-6, the J gene TRBJ1-5; 7 nucleotides line up with TRBD1. The CDR3 consists of 15 residues. V lost 5 bases, J lost 5 bases, and 9 bases stayed unmatched. Germline CDR1 SGHVS, CDR2 FNYEAQ. CDR3: CASSLVTGSDQPQHF. The CDR3 DNA is TGTGCCAGCAGCCTCGTGACAGGGTCGGATCAGCCCCAGCATTTT.

The rearrangement links TRBV19 to TRBJ2-1; 7 nucleotides match TRBD2. The CDR3 is 13 residues long. Trimming took 8 bases from V and 10 from J; bases not matched to a gene: 11. Germline CDR1 and CDR2: LNHDA and SQIVND (reference sequence). Written as DNA, the CDR3 is TGTGCCAGTCACGCCGGGACTAACCCCGAGCAGTTCTTC. Translating it yields CASHAGTNPEQFF.

This chain uses TRBV29-1 with TRBJ1-1; D unclear. This CDR3 spans 13 amino acids. V gave up 4 bases and J gave up 1 base, with 10 bases separating them. Per germline, CDR1 SQVTM and CDR2 ANQGSEA. CDR3 loop: CSVVAPANTEAFF. In DNA form, the CDR3 reads TGCAGCGTTGTCGCCCCCGCGAACACTGAAGCTTTCTTT. Drawing the rest from reference TRBV29-1 and TRBJ1-1, the complete variable domain is SAVISQKPSRDICQRGTSLTIQCQVDSQVTMMFWYRQQPGQSLTLIATANQGSEATYESGFVIDKFPISRPNLTFSTLTVSNMSPEDSSIYLCSVVAPANTEAFFGQGTRLTVV.

The chain has TRBV27 and TRBJ1-1; a weak D match, TRBD1 (5 bases). The CDR3 has 14 amino acids. Trimming took 0 bases from V and 3 from J, leaving 8 bases between them. Germline CDR1 is MNHEY and CDR2 is SMNVEV (reference sequence). The CDR3 DNA sequence: TGTGCCAGCAGTTTATCAGGGACGGACACTGAAGCTTTCTTT. It encodes CASSLSGTDTEAFF.

The chain links TRBV10-3 to TRBJ2-3; D is uncertain. CDR1 is ENHRY, CDR2 SYGVKD, per germline. V was shortened by 7 bases and J by 2 bases, with 7 bases between the two germline ends. This CDR3 contains 12 residues. CDR3 coding DNA: TGTGCCATCAACGGAGACACAGATACGCAGTATTTT. Its protein product is CAINGDTDTQYF.

This clone appeared a single time. The DNA for the CDR3 is TGCGCCAGCAGCTTGACCGGACTAGGTGGCAATGAGCAGTTCTTC. Amino acid sequence: CASSLTGLGGNEQFF. The chain employs TRBV5-1 and TRBJ2-1, with TRBD2 matching 7 bases. The germline V gene encodes CDR1 SGHRS and CDR2 YFSETQ. The J segment lost 6 bases and the V segment lost 1 base, leaving 7 bases of the junction unmatched. This CDR3 spans 15 amino acids.

The rearrangement joins TRBV13 to TRBJ1-1, with D hard to call. Germline lookup yields CDR1 PRHDT and CDR2 FYEKMQ (reference sequence). Between the trimmed V and J ends, which lost 5 bases and 2 bases, there was a span of 12 bases. The CDR3 sequence is 14 residues long. The CDR3 reads CASSKRTLNTEAFF. CDR3 DNA sequence: TGTGCCAGCAGCAAACGAACACTAAACACTGAAGCTTTCTTT.

The chain recombines TRBV18 with TRBJ2-7, with D perhaps matching TRBD1 (6 bases). This CDR3 contains 16 residues. The germline gives CDR1 KGHSH, CDR2 LQKENI. V lost 2 bases, J lost 2 bases, and 16 bases lay in between. The CDR3 sequence: CASSPTGTGSTYEQYF. The CDR3 DNA is TGTGCCAGCTCACCAACGGGAACAGGGTCCACCTACGAGCAGTACTTC.

The chain carries TRBV5-1 and TRBJ1-1; 7 bases match TRBD1. Germline CDR1 reads SGHRS; CDR2 reads YFSETQ. The CDR3 runs to 16 residues. V shed 4 bases, J shed 0 bases, and the junction held 9 bases outside the gene matches. As DNA, the CDR3 is TGCGCCAGCAGCCAAGGACAGGAAAGCATGAACACTGAAGCTTTCTTT. Amino acid sequence: CASSQGQESMNTEAFF.

The chain recombines TRBV9 with TRBJ2-1; D possibly corresponds to TRBD1 (5 bases). CDR1 and CDR2 (germline): SGDLS, YYNGEE. V was clipped by 0 bases and J by 2 bases, with 9 bases between them. This CDR3 comprises 15 residues. The CDR3 bases are TGTGCCAGCAGCGTAGGAACAGGAACCTACAATGAGCAGTTCTTC. This encodes CASSVGTGTYNEQFF.

The J gene is TRBJ2-5, the V gene TRBV5-1, with D tentatively TRBD1 or TRBD2 (5 bases each). The V gene lost 0 bases and the J gene lost 6 bases, with 6 bases spanning the gap. The CDR3 contains 12 residues. CDR1 and CDR2 from the germline V gene are SGHRS and YFSETQ. The CDR3 DNA is TGCGCCAGCAGCTTGGGGGGGAAGACCCAGTACTTC. Its protein is CASSLGGKTQYF.

V and J are TRBV27 and TRBJ2-7; a weak D match, TRBD2 (6 bases). V lost 2 bases to trimming and J lost 6 bases, with 14 bases between them. CDR1 is MNHEY and CDR2 is SMNVEV in the germline V gene (reference sequence). This CDR3 region has 14 residues. The CDR3, as DNA: TGTGCCAGCAGTTTACGCCCCAAGCGGGTCGAGCAGTACTTC. The encoded protein is CASSLRPKRVEQYF.

This clone has only a few counts. The chain has TRBV29-1 and TRBJ2-6; either TRBD1 or TRBD2 may fit D (5 bases each). V was cut by 6 bases and J by 0 bases, with 15 bases left in between. Germline-derived CDR1 and CDR2 are SQVTM and ANQGSEA. The CDR3 is made up of 16 amino acids. The CDR3 DNA reads as TGCAGCGTCGCCCGGGACGTCGACTCTGGGGCCAACGTCCTGACTTTC. Amino acids: CSVARDVDSGANVLTF.

The chain links TRBV6-5 to TRBJ2-5; TRBD1 matches at 7 bases. Unmatched junction bases numbered 4, after V lost 7 bases and J lost 2 bases. The CDR3 is 13 amino acids. Germline CDR1 and CDR2: MNHEY and SVGAGI. In nucleotides, the CDR3 is TGTGCCAGCACCAGGACAGGACAAGAGACCCAGTACTTC. It yields the protein CASTRTGQETQYF.

The genes are TRBV19 and TRBJ1-1; TRBD1 is a possible D gene (5 bases). V was pared by 3 bases and J by 1 base, with 6 bases between. The CDR3 runs 13 residues. CDR1 LNHDA and CDR2 SQIVND come from the germline V gene (reference sequence). The CDR3, as DNA: TGTGCCAGTAGTATTGGGGGGAACACTGAAGCTTTCTTT. It is translated as CASSIGGNTEAFF.

The V gene is TRBV19, the J gene TRBJ2-1; 8 bases match TRBD2. This CDR3 spans 17 amino acids. Germline loops: CDR1 LNHDA, CDR2 SQIVND (reference sequence). After removal of 2 bases from V and 4 bases from J, the junction contained 10 bases not matched to a gene. The chain's CDR3 is CASSIIPSGPRYNEQFF. The CDR3 DNA sequence: TGTGCCAGTAGTATAATACCTAGCGGGCCCAGGTACAATGAGCAGTTCTTC.

This chain joins TRBV5-1 and TRBJ2-7, with D possibly TRBD1 on 6 matching bases. Germline values: CDR1 SGHRS, CDR2 YFSETQ. V lost 5 bases and J lost 2, with 17 bases in between. The CDR3 sequence is 15 residues long. The CDR3 DNA sequence: TGCGCCAGCAGGAGCTCCCAGGGGCGAACCTACGAGCAGTACTTC. This translates into CASRSSQGRTYEQYF.

The V call is TRBV7-9, the J call TRBJ2-7; 8 bases line up with TRBD1. The junction had 16 bases not matched to a gene; V was cut back by 6 bases and J by 12 bases. Germline V CDR1 and CDR2: SEHNR, FQNEAQ (reference sequence). The CDR3 extends over 14 amino acids. Here the CDR3 reads CASSPGTGGVRRYF. In nucleotides, the CDR3 is TGTGCCAGCAGTCCTGGGACAGGAGGGGTGCGAAGGTACTTC.

This chain joins TRBV7-6 and TRBJ1-5; D call uncertain. The CDR3 consists of 15 residues. Germline CDR1 and CDR2: SGHVS and FNYEAQ. V shed 5 bases and J shed 4 bases, with 15 bases lying between them. This CDR3 reads CASSLLDGTNQPQHF. DNA for the CDR3: TGTGCCAGCAGCCTCCTAGACGGCACGAATCAGCCCCAGCATTTT.

The chain is built from TRBV27 and TRBJ2-7, with 7 bases fitting TRBD1. Trimming at V came to 0 bases and at J to 2 bases, leaving 4 bases not matched to a gene. The CDR3 extends over 15 amino acids. Looked up from germline, CDR1 is MNHEY and CDR2 is SMNVEV (reference sequence). CDR3 in DNA: TGTGCCAGCAGTTTATCCTGGCAGGGGGCCTACGAGCAGTACTTC. Amino acid sequence: CASSLSWQGAYEQYF.

This rearrangement joins TRBV20-1 to TRBJ2-1, with a possible D match to TRBD1 (6 bases). With 5 bases removed from V and 10 bases from J, the gap between germline ends came to 9 bases. CDR1 and CDR2 from the germline V gene are DFQATT and SNEGSKA (reference sequence). CDR3 length: 10 amino acids. CDR3 sequence: CSAQGYEQFF. CDR3 nucleotides: TGCAGTGCTCAGGGGTACGAGCAGTTCTTC.

The rearrangement joins TRBV27 to TRBJ1-5; D gene ambiguous. The CDR3 covers 12 residues. Trimming left V 2 bases short and J 7 bases short, with 6 bases between. Per the germline V gene, CDR1 is MNHEY and CDR2 is SMNVEV (reference sequence). The CDR3 DNA sequence: TGTGCCAGCAGTTTAGTCGGCCAGCCCCAGCATTTT. This translates into CASSLVGQPQHF.

CDR3 residues: CASSSQTGWTGGYTF. The CDR3 region has the DNA TGTGCCAGCAGTTCCCAGACAGGGTGGACTGGTGGCTACACCTTC. This chain connects TRBV27 to TRBJ1-2, with TRBD1 matching over 7 bases. Trimming removed 4 bases from V and 7 bases from J; junction bases left unmatched: 12. The CDR3 is 15 amino acids. CDR1 is MNHEY and CDR2 is SMNVEV in the germline V gene (reference sequence).

V gene TRBV4-1 combines with J gene TRBJ2-7; perhaps TRBD2 as D (6 bases). This CDR3 has 17 amino acids. Trimming took off 5 bases at V and 6 bases at J, with 26 bases between the two ends. Germline V gives CDR1 MGHRA, CDR2 YSYEKL. Here the CDR3 reads CASSARPGTVLVVEQYF. CDR3 DNA sequence: TGCGCCAGCAGCGCCCGTCCCGGGACTGTCCTGGTTGTCGAGCAGTACTTC.

The V and J genes are TRBV7-6 and TRBJ1-1, with D hard to call. The CDR3 has 14 amino acids. Trimming took 3 bases from V and 5 from J, leaving 13 bases between them. Looked up from germline, CDR1 is SGHVS and CDR2 is FNYEAQ. CDR3: CASSFSTIGTEAFF. The CDR3 DNA reads TGTGCCAGCAGCTTCTCTACCATAGGGACTGAAGCTTTCTTT.